The clone carrying this TCR beta chain has a count of ten or more. Its target is not known. The read gets to within 3 residues of the CDR3 end, and the germline J gene fills in the rest. The method was immunoSEQ multiplex PCR; TCRdb's version includes in-frame clones alone and lacks a portion of them. The sample has over 35,000 clones, none seen only once. CDR3 length: 14 amino acids. V dropped 4 bases and J dropped 2 bases, with 11 bases sitting between them. Germline loops: CDR1 SGHRS, CDR2 YFSETQ. The data are from a study of T cell clonality in common variable immunodeficiency. Study-level findings and limits: CVID subjects had higher TCRbeta clonality than healthy controls, most marked in about a third. Repertoire-complication correlations in CVID were limited by patient heterogeneity. Common variable immunodeficiency TCR beta sequences reportedly had fewer deletions and N-nucleotide insertions.

This chain joins TRBV5-1 and TRBJ2-3; D is possibly TRBD1 (6 bases). The sample taken for sequencing was peripheral blood mononuclear cells. This TCR was recovered from a person between 18 and 69 years old in good health. The chain's CDR3 is CASSLGQYTDTQYF. The CDR3 DNA, read in part, is TGCGCCAGCAGCCTAGGACAGTACACAGATACG.